The 15 T cell receptor beta chains below all came from one sample that was sequenced in a study of T cell repertoires in cytomegalovirus infection. TCRdb re-analysed the reads in MiXCR, keeping a single row per CDR3 protein. Of 150,000 to 190,000 distinct CDR3 sequences in the sample, roughly a quarter were seen once. The sample consisted of PBMCs. The origin of the receptors is a human donor in good health (CMV status not recorded). Some clones in this sample may be carry-over from other donors' samples.

This clonotype was seen only a few times. The rearrangement uses TRBV7-6 and TRBJ2-7; TRBD1 is a possible D gene (6 bases). V lost 3 bases to trimming and J lost 1 base, with 16 bases between them. CDR1 SGHVS and CDR2 FNYEAQ come from the germline V gene. This CDR3 has 16 residues. CDR3 DNA sequence: TGTGCCAGCAGCTTGAGGAACAGGGAAGGGTCCTACGAGCAGTACTTC. Protein product: CASSLRNREGSYEQYF.

This clonotype has a handful of counts. The genes are TRBV7-3 and TRBJ2-2; D is tentatively TRBD1 or TRBD2 (5 bases each). V lost 0 bases and J lost 6, with 11 bases in between. The CDR3 runs to 15 residues. Per germline, CDR1 SGHTA and CDR2 FQGTGA. This chain's CDR3 is CASSLTGVKAGELFF. Here the CDR3 DNA reads TGTGCCAGCAGCTTAACGGGGGTCAAGGCCGGGGAGCTGTTTTTT.

About this clonotype: A read error may produce the germline difference seen at one junction end. This chain joins TRBV27 and TRBJ2-1; 8 bases agree with TRBD1. Germline lookup yields CDR1 MNHEY and CDR2 SMNVEV (reference sequence). The CDR3 runs to 15 residues. The DNA for the CDR3 is TGTGCCAGCAGTTACGGGACAGGACTCTACAATGAGCAGCTCTTC. Its translation: CASSYGTGLYNEQLF.

This clonotype was observed a handful of times. The chain joins TRBV14 to TRBJ2-4, with TRBD2 identical over 10 bases. The CDR3 loop spans 15 amino acids. CDR1 is SGHDN, CDR2 FVKESK, per germline. V was pared by 0 bases and J by 6 bases, with 2 bases of the junction left unmatched. In DNA form, the CDR3 reads TGTGCCAGCAGCCAAGATCAGCGGGAGGGAAACATTCAGTACTTC. Translated: CASSQDQREGNIQYF.

V usage is TRBV4-3 and J usage is TRBJ2-1, with TRBD2 matching over 8 bases. The germline V gene has CDR1 LGHNA and CDR2 YSLEER. The CDR3 runs 15 residues. V lost 2 bases to trimming and J lost 4 bases; unmatched junction nucleotides: 4. CDR3 loop: CASSQSGSGYNEQFF. The CDR3 DNA is TGCGCCAGCAGCCAAAGCGGGAGCGGTTACAATGAGCAGTTCTTC.

The chain couples TRBV6-6 to TRBJ1-3; D is undetermined. The CDR3 is 16 amino acids. V was clipped by 2 bases and J by 1 base, with 12 bases between them. The germline V gene encodes CDR1 MNHNY and CDR2 SVGAGI (reference sequence). For the CDR3, the DNA is TGTGCCAGCAGTTACAATTTCGGAGGATCTGGAAACACCATATATTTT. Its translation is CASSYNFGGSGNTIYF.

CDR3 in DNA: TGTGCCAGCAGCTTGGGGGATTACACCGGGGAGCTGTTTTTT. As protein: CASSLGDYTGELFF. The rearrangement joins TRBV5-8 to TRBJ2-2; D not certain. Deletions cut 0 bases from V and 3 bases from J, with 6 bases between. Germline V gives CDR1 SGHTS, CDR2 YDEGEE. This CDR3 has 14 residues.

This clonotype has a count of ten or more. V and J are TRBV7-8 and TRBJ2-3; 7 bases match TRBD2. V lost 5 bases to trimming and J lost 6 bases; unmatched junction nucleotides: 11. This CDR3 has 15 residues. In germline, CDR1 is SGHVS, CDR2 FQNEAQ. The CDR3 protein is CASSPSRDYHDTQYF. CDR3 in DNA: TGTGCCAGCAGCCCTAGCCGGGACTACCACGATACGCAGTATTTT.

This clonotype was seen repeatedly, ten times or more. One junction end disagrees with the germline gene, perhaps due to a read error. The chain uses TRBV7-3 and TRBJ2-1; D not certain. CDR1 SGHTA and CDR2 FQGTGA come from the germline V gene. The CDR3 covers 13 residues. Here the CDR3 DNA reads TGTGCCAGCAGCGCACGCTCCGACAATGAGCAGTTCTTC. This sequence encodes CASSARSDNEQFF.

This clonotype has more than one count but fewer than ten. The chain links TRBV29-1 to TRBJ2-1, with 10 bases lining up with TRBD1. The CDR3 sequence is 15 residues long. The junction had 8 bases not matched to a gene; V was cut back by 3 bases and J by 6 bases. Germline values: CDR1 SQVTM, CDR2 ANQGSEA. CDR3 sequence: CSVDPGTGVSNEQFF. CDR3 sequence (DNA): TGCAGCGTTGACCCCGGGACAGGGGTTTCCAATGAGCAGTTCTTC.

This clonotype was found many times. The rearrangement joins TRBV7-2 to TRBJ2-2; D gene ambiguous. CDR1 and CDR2 from the germline V gene are SGHTA and FQGNSA. This CDR3 has 14 residues. V was shortened by 2 bases and J by 4 bases, with 8 bases between the two germline ends. The CDR3 DNA reads as TGTGCCAGCAGCTTATCTAGGGTCACCGGGGAGCTGTTTTTT. Translation gives CASSLSRVTGELFF.

This chain joins TRBV5-1 and TRBJ2-5, with D perhaps matching TRBD2 (5 bases). This CDR3 comprises 11 residues. The germline CDR1 and CDR2 sequences are SGHRS and YFSETQ. Deletions cut 4 bases from V and 6 bases from J, with 7 bases between. CDR3 DNA sequence: TGCGCCAGCAGCGGGGAGCAGACCCAGTACTTC. Its translation is CASSGEQTQYF.

The CDR3 reads CARTSVSTGLNTEAFF. CDR3 coding DNA: TGCGCCAGGACTTCAGTTTCGACAGGGCTGAACACTGAAGCTTTCTTT. The rearrangement joins TRBV5-1 to TRBJ1-1; the match to TRBD1 covers 7 bases. Germline-derived CDR1 and CDR2 are SGHRS and YFSETQ. The J segment lost 0 bases and the V segment lost 8 bases, leaving 13 bases of the junction unmatched. CDR3 size: 16 residues.

The genes are TRBV27 and TRBJ2-2, with TRBD1 matching over 7 bases. The V and J ends lost 7 bases and 7 bases, in that order; junction bases with no gene match: 6. Germline values: CDR1 MNHEY, CDR2 SMNVEV (reference sequence). The CDR3 sequence is 13 residues long. CDR3 amino acids: CASTDRAIGELFF. CDR3 sequence (DNA): TGTGCCAGCACAGACAGGGCGATCGGGGAGCTGTTTTTT.

This clonotype showed up many times. This chain uses TRBV7-2 with TRBJ1-3; perhaps TRBD1 as D (6 bases). V lost 5 bases and J lost 0, with 20 bases in between. This CDR3 region has 18 residues. CDR1 and CDR2 from the germline V gene are SGHTA and FQGNSA. The DNA for the CDR3 is TGTGCCAGCAGCATACCGGGACATTCCTCGATCTCTGGAAACACCATATATTTT. Its protein product is CASSIPGHSSISGNTIYF.